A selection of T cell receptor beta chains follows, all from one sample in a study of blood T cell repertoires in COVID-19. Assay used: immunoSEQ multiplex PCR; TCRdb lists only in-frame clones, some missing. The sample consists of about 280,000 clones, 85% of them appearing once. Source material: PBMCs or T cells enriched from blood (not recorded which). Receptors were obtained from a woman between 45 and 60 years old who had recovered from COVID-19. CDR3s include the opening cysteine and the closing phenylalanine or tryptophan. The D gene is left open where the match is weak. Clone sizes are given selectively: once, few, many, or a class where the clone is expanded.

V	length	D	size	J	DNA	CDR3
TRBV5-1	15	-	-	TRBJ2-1	TGCGCCAGCAGCTTGACAGGGAACTCCTACAATGAGCAGTTCTTC	CASSLTGNSYNEQFF
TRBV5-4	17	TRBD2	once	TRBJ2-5	TGTGCCAGCAGCCTGTCTCAAGCGGGGGGTTTACAAGAGACCCAGTACTTC	CASSLSQAGGLQETQYF
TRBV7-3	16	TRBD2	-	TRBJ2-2	TGTGCCAGCAGTCAAGGACTAGCGGGGGCTACCGGGGAGCTGTTTTTT	CASSQGLAGATGELFF
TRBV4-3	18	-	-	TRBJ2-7	TGCGCCAGCAGCCAAGAGGGCGGGCGGCGGGTCGGGCCCTACGAGCAGTACTTC	CASSQEGGRRVGPYEQYF
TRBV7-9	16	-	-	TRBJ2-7	TGTGCCAGCAGCCCACCCCACGATAGGGGGACCTACGAGCAGTACTTC	CASSPPHDRGTYEQYF
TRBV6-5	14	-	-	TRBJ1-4	TGTGCCAGCAGTATCAGGGGAGGGAATGAAAAACTGTTTTTT	CASSIRGGNEKLFF
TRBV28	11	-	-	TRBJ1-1	TGTGCCAGCAGGCAGGGGCGGGAAGCTTTCTTT	CASRQGREAFF
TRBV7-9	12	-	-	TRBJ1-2	TGTGCCAGCAGCCCCCTAAACTATGGCTACACCTTC	CASSPLNYGYTF
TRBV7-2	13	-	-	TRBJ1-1	TGTGCCAGCAGCTTAGAGGCCGCGGGGGGGGCTTTCTTT	CASSLEAAGGAFF
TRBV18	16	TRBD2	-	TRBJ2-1	TGTGCCAGCTCACCTCGGACTAGCGGGGATTACAATGAGCAGTTCTTC	CASSPRTSGDYNEQFF
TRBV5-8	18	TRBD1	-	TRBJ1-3	TGTGCCAGCAGGCGAACAGGGGTTCGCAGGGCCTCTGGAAACACCATATATTTT	CASRRTGVRRASGNTIYF
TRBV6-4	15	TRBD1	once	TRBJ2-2	TGTGCCAGCAGCGGGACAGGGGTTAACACCGGGGAGCTGTTTTTT	CASSGTGVNTGELFF
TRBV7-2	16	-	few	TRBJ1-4	TGTGCCAGCAGCTCCCCCGACAGACCAACTAATGAAAAACTGTTTTTT	CASSSPDRPTNEKLFF
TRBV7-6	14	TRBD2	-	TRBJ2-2	TGTGCCAGCAGCCGCGACTGGGGGGGCGGGGAGCTGTTTTTT	CASSRDWGGGELFF
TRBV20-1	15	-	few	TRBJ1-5	TGCAGTGCTAGTGAGGCAGGGAGGTTGGATCAGCCCCAGCATTTT	CSASEAGRLDQPQHF
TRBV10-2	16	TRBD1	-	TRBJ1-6	TGCGCCAGCAGTGAGTCTACAGGGGGAGATAATTCACCCCTCCACTTT	CASSESTGGDNSPLHF
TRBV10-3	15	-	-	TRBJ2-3	TGTGCCATCAGTGATGTAGGGGAAGGCACAGATACGCAGTATTTT	CAISDVGEGTDTQYF
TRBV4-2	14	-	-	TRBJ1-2	TGTGCCAGCAGCCTCCCGACAAGTAACTATGGCTACACCTTC	CASSLPTSNYGYTF
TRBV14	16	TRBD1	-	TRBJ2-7	TGTGCCAGCAGCCAAGCCAGGACAGGAAGAAACTACGAGCAGTACTTC	CASSQARTGRNYEQYF
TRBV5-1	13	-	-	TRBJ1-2	TGCGCCAGCAGGTCCACTAACGTCTATGGCTACACCTTC	CASRSTNVYGYTF
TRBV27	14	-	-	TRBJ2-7	TGTGCCAGCAGTTGGGGAGGAGTTTCCTACGAGCAGTACTTC	CASSWGGVSYEQYF
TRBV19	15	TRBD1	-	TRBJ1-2	TGTGCCAGTAGTATCGGGACAGACGAGAACTATGGCTACACCTTC	CASSIGTDENYGYTF
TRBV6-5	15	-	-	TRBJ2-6	TGTGCCAGCAGTTTACAGGGTGCTGGGGCCAACGTCCTGACTTTC	CASSLQGAGANVLTF
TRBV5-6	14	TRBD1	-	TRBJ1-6	TGTGCCAGCAGCCCCGGACAGGGGATGGCACCCCTCCACTTT	CASSPGQGMAPLHF
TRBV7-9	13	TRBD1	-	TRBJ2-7	TGTGCCAGCAGCTTGACAGGGGCGGGCGAGCAGTACTTC	CASSLTGAGEQYF
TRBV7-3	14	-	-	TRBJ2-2	TGTGCCAGCAGCGCCCATCAGGGGACCGGGGAGCTGTTTTTT	CASSAHQGTGELFF
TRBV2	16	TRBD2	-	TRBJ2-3	TGTGCCAGCAATGGACTAGCGGGGATTAGCACAGATACGCAGTATTTT	CASNGLAGISTDTQYF
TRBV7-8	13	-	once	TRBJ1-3	TGTGCCAGCAGCTTAGTCGGGGGAAACACCATATATTTT	CASSLVGGNTIYF
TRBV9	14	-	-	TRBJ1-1	TGTGCCAGCAGCGTTACCCAGACTAACACTGAAGCTTTCTTT	CASSVTQTNTEAFF
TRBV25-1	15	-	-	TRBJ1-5	TGTGCCAGCAGTGGGCTCTTGGGCCGGGGTCAGCCCCAGCATTTT	CASSGLLGRGQPQHF
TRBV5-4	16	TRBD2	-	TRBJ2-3	TGTGCCAGCAGCGAAGGGACTAGCGAAGTGAAAGATACGCAGTATTTT	CASSEGTSEVKDTQYF
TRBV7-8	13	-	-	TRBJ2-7	TGTGCCGGCAGCTCTACGAACCCATACGAGCAGTACTTC	CAGSSTNPYEQYF
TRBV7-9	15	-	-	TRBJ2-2	TGTGCCAGCAGCTCGAGACTAGATAACACCGGGGAGCTGTTTTTT	CASSSRLDNTGELFF
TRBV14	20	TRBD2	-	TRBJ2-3	TGTGCCAGCAGCCAGCGAACTTCCCGGACTAGCGGGATTGAGGTAGATACGCAGTATTTT	CASSQRTSRTSGIEVDTQYF
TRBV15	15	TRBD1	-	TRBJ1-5	TGTGCCACCAGCACCAAGACAGGGAGCAATCAGCCCCAGCATTTT	CATSTKTGSNQPQHF
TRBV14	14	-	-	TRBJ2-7	TGTGCCAGCAGCAAATCCGTGGGAGTCTACGAGCAGTACTTC	CASSKSVGVYEQYF
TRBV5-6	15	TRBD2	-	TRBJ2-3	TGTGCCAGCAGGGTAGCGGGGGGCAGTTTAGATACGCAGTATTTT	CASRVAGGSLDTQYF
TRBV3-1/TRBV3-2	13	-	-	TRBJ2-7	TGTGCCAGCAGCCTCTCGGACACCTACGAGCAGTACTTC	CASSLSDTYEQYF
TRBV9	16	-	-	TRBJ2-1	TGTGCCAGCAGCGTGAGGAGCAGAGGTCTAAACAATGAGCAGTTCTTC	CASSVRSRGLNNEQFF
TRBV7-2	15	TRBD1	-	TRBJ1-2	TGTGCCAGCAGCTTAAACGGTCGGCAGGGGGCTGGCTACACCTTC	CASSLNGRQGAGYTF
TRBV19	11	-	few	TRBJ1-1	TGTGCCAGTAGTACAGCAGGGGCAGCTTTCTTT	CASSTAGAAFF
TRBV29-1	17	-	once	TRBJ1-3	TGCAGCGCCGCGACACGGCCCGATGCAGCCCGTGGAAACACCATATATTTT	CSAATRPDAARGNTIYF
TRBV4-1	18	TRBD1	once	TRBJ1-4	TGCGCCAGCAGCCGGAATTCAGGGGGCGCCTCTACTAATGAAAAACTGTTTTTT	CASSRNSGGASTNEKLFF